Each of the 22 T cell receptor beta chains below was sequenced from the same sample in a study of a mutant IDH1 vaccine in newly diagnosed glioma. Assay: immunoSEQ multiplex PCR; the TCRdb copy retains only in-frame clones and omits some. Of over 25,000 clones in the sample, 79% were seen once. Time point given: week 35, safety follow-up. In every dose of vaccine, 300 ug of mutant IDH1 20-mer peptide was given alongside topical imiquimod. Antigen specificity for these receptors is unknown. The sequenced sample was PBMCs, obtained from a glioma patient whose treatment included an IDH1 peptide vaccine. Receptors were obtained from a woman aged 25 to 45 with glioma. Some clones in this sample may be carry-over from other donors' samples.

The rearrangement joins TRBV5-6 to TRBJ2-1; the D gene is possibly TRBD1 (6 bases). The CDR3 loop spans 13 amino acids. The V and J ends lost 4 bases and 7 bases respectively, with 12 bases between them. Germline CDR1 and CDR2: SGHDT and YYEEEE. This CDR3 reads CASSLPTGNEQFF. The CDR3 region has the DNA TGTGCCAGCAGCCTACCAACAGGGAATGAGCAGTTCTTC.

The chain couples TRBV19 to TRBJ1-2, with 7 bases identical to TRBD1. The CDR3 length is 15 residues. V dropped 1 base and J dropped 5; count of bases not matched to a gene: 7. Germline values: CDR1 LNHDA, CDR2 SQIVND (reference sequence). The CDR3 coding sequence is TGTGCCAGTAGTATAGGCGATCAGGGGGGATATGGCTACACCTTC. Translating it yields CASSIGDQGGYGYTF.

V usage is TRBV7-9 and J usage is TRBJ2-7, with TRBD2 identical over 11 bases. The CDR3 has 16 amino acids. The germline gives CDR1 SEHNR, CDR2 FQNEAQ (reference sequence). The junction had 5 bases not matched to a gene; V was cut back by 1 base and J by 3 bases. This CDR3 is CASSLGLAGKGYEQYF. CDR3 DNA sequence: TGTGCCAGCAGCTTAGGACTAGCGGGAAAGGGCTACGAGCAGTACTTC.

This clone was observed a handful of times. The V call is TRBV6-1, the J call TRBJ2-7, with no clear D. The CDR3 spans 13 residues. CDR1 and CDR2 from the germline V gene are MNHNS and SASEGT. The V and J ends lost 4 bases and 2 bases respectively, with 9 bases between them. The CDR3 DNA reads TGTGCCAGCAGTGGTTGGCAGGCCTACGAGCAGTACTTC. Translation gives CASSGWQAYEQYF.

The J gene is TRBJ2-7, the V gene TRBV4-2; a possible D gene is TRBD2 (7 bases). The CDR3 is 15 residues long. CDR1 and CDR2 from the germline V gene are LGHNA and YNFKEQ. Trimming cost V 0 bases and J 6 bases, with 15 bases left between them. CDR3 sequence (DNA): TGTGCCAGCAGCCAAGATCGGGGGGACAAGAGCGAGCAGTACTTC. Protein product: CASSQDRGDKSEQYF.

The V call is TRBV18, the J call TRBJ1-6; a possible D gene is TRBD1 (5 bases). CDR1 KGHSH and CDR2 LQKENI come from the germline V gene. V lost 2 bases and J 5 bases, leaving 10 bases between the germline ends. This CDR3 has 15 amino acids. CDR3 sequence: CASSPSRGNNSPLHF. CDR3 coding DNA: TGTGCCAGCTCACCATCGAGGGGAAATAATTCACCCCTCCACTTT.

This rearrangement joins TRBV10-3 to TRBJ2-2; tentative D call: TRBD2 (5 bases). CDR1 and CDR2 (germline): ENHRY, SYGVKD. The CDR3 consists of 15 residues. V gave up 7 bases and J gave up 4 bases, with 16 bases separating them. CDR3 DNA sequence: TGTGCCATCACGGGCGGGCGAAAGGGCACCGGGGAGCTGTTTTTT. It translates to CAITGGRKGTGELFF.

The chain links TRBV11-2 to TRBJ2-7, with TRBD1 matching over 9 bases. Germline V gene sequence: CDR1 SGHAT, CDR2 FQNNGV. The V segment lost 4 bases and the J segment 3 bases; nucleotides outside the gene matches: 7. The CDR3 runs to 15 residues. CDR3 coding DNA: TGTGCCAGCAGCTGGGCTCCGGGACAGGGCTACGAGCAGTACTTC. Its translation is CASSWAPGQGYEQYF.

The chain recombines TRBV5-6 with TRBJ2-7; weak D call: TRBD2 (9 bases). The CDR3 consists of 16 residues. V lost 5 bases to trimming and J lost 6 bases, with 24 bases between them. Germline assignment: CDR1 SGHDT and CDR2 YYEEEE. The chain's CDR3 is CASSQTGAGGYTEQYF. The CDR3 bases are TGTGCCAGCAGTCAGACAGGGGCGGGAGGGTATACCGAGCAGTACTTC. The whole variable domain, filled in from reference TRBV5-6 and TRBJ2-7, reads DAGVTQSPTHLIKTRGQQVTLRCSPKSGHDTVSWYQQALGQGPQFIFQYYEEEERQRGNFPDRFSGHQFPNYSSELNVNALLLGDSALYLCASSQTGAGGYTEQYFGPGTRLTVT.

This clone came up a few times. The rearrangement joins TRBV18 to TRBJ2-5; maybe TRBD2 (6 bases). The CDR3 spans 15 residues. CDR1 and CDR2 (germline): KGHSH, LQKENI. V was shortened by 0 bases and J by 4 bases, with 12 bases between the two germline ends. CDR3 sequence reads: CASSPPGLGGETQYF. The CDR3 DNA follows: TGTGCCAGCTCACCACCGGGGCTCGGGGGAGAGACCCAGTACTTC. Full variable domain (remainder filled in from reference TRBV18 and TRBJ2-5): NAGVMQNPRHLVRRRGQEARLRCSPMKGHSHVYWYRQLPEEGLKFMVYLQKENIIDESGMPKERFSAEFPKEGPSILRIQQVVRGDSAAYFCASSPPGLGGETQYFGPGTRLLVL.

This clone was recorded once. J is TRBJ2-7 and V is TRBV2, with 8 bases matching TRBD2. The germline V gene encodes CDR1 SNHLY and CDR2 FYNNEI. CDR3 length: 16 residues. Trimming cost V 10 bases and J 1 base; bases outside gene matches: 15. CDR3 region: CATPSPRGGQSYEQYF. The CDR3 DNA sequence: TGTGCCACCCCCTCCCCCCGGGGGGGCCAATCCTACGAGCAGTACTTC.

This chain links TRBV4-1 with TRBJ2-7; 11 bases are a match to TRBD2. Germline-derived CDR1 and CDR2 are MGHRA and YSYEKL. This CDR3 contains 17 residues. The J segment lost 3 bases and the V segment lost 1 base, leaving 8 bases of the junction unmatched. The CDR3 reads CASSQASGRIGGYEQYF. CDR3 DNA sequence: TGCGCCAGCAGCCAAGCTAGCGGGAGGATCGGGGGCTACGAGCAGTACTTC.

CDR3 amino acids: CASSFTDDEQFF. CDR3 coding DNA: TGTGCCAGCAGCTTTACCGATGATGAGCAGTTCTTC. V is TRBV7-9 and J is TRBJ2-1; unclear D gene. The length of the CDR3 is 12 residues. Trimming left V 3 bases short and J 8 bases short, with 8 bases between. Per germline, CDR1 SEHNR and CDR2 FQNEAQ (reference sequence).

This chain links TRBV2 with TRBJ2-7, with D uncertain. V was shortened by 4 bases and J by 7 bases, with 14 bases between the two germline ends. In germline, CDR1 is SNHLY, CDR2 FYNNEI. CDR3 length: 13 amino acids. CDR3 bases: TGTGCCAGCAGTGGGACGGAATTTTCGGAGCAGTACTTC. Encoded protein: CASSGTEFSEQYF.

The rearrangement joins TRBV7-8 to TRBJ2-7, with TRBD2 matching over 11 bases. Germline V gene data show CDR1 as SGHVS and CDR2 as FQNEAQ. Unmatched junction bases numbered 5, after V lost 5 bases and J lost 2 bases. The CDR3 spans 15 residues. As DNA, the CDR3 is TGTGCCAGCAGCCCCCCACTAGCGGGAGCCTACGAGCAGTACTTC. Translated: CASSPPLAGAYEQYF.

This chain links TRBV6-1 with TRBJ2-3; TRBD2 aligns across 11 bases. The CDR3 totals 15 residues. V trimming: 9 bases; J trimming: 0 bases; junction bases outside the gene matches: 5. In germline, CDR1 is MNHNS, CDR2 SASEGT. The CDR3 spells CASSGLAGSTDTQYF. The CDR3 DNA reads TGTGCCAGTTCTGGACTAGCGGGTAGCACAGATACGCAGTATTTT.

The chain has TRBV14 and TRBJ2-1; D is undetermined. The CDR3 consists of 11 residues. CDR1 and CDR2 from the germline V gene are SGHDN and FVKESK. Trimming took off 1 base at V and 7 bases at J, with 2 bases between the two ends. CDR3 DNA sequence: TGTGCCAGCAGCCAAGGGAATGAGCAGTTCTTC. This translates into CASSQGNEQFF.

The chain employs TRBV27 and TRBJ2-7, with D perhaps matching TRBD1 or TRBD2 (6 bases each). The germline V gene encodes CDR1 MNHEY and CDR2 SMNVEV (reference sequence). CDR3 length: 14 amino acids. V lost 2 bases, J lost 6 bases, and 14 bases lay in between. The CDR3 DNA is TGTGCCAGCAGTTTAGTGGGGGGCCGACGCGAGCAGTACTTC. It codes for CASSLVGGRREQYF.

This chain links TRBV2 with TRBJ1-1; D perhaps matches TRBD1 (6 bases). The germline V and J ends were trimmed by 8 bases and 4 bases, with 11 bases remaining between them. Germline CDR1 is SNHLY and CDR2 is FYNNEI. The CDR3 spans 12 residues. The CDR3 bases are TGTGCCAGCCTGGGGGCGCTCACTGAAGCTTTCTTT. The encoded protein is CASLGALTEAFF.

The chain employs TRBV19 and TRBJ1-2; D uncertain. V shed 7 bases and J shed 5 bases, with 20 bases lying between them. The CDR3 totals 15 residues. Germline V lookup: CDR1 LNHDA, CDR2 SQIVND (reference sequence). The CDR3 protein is CASKPLAEFEYGYTF. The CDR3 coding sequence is TGTGCCAGTAAACCCCTTGCCGAGTTCGAGTATGGCTACACCTTC.

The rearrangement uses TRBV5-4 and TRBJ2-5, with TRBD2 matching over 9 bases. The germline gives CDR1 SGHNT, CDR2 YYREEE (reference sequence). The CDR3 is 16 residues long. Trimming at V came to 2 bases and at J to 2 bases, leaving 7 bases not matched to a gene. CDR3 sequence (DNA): TGTGCCAGCAGCTTCATAGCGGGAGTTGGACAAGAGACCCAGTACTTC. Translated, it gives CASSFIAGVGQETQYF. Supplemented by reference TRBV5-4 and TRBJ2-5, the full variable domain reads ETGVTQSPTHLIKTRGQQVTLRCSSQSGHNTVSWYQQALGQGPQFIFQYYREEENGRGNFPPRFSGLQFPNYSSELNVNALELDDSALYLCASSFIAGVGQETQYFGPGTRLLVL.

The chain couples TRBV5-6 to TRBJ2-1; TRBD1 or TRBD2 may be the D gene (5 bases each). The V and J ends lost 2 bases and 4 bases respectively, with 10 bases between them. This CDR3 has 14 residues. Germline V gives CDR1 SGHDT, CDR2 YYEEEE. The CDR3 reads CASSFGTSYNEQFF. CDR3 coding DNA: TGTGCCAGCAGCTTTGGGACCAGTTACAATGAGCAGTTCTTC.